A single sample gave rise to the 10 T cell receptor beta chains below, sequenced in a study of radiotherapy plus CTLA-4 blockade in lung cancer. Only in-frame clones appear in the TCRdb table, and some are missing; sequencing was by immunoSEQ multiplex PCR. Of roughly 50,000 clones in the sample, 70% to 90% were seen once. This specimen was peripheral blood, taken from a patient treated with radiotherapy plus ipilimumab. The receptors here all came from a human donor with non-small cell lung cancer whose response to radiotherapy plus ipilimumab could not be evaluated.

The chain has TRBV28 and TRBJ1-6; D is unresolved. In germline, CDR1 is MDHEN, CDR2 SYDVKM. CDR3 length: 11 amino acids. The germline V and J ends were trimmed by 9 bases and 8 bases, with 8 bases remaining between them. The CDR3 DNA sequence: TGTGCCAGTTCGCTACATTCACCCCTCCACTTT. This codes for CASSLHSPLHF.

The chain recombines TRBV10-3 with TRBJ2-3; 8 nucleotides align to TRBD1. This CDR3 region has 15 residues. Germline CDR1 and CDR2: ENHRY and SYGVKD. V was clipped by 10 bases and J by 1 base; unmatched bases: 10. In DNA form, the CDR3 reads TGTGCCACCCTAATCGGGACAGGAGGCACAGATACGCAGTATTTT. This sequence encodes CATLIGTGGTDTQYF.

The genes are TRBV10-3 and TRBJ2-3; D may be TRBD1 (6 bases). Trimming removed 6 bases at V and 2 bases at J, with 15 bases between. CDR1 is ENHRY, CDR2 SYGVKD, per germline. This CDR3 contains 15 residues. CDR3 sequence (DNA): TGTGCCATCAGCCCGGCGCAGGGGCCCACAGATACGCAGTATTTT. This codes for CAISPAQGPTDTQYF.

This clone was found once. The chain joins TRBV6-6 to TRBJ1-5, with D possibly TRBD1 on 6 matching bases. Trimming left V 5 bases short and J 5 bases short, with 13 bases between. The CDR3 is 14 amino acids. Germline loops: CDR1 MNHNY, CDR2 SVGAGI (reference sequence). The CDR3 sequence: CASSPDRFDQPQHF. CDR3 DNA sequence: TGTGCCAGCAGTCCCGACAGGTTCGATCAGCCCCAGCATTTT.

The V and J genes are TRBV13 and TRBJ2-1; 16 nucleotides agree with TRBD2. V trimming: 4 bases; J trimming: 10 bases; junction bases outside the gene matches: 10. Germline V gene sequence: CDR1 PRHDT, CDR2 FYEKMQ (reference sequence). The CDR3 covers 17 residues. CDR3 amino acids: CASSWGLAGGPRGEQFF. CDR3 DNA: TGTGCCAGCAGCTGGGGACTAGCGGGAGGGCCGCGCGGCGAGCAGTTCTTC.

This clone was observed a single time. This chain links TRBV7-9 with TRBJ2-5; TRBD1 is a possible D gene (6 bases). CDR3 length: 14 amino acids. V lost 4 bases, J lost 0 bases, and 9 bases lay in between. The germline V gene has CDR1 SEHNR and CDR2 FQNEAQ (reference sequence). In DNA, the CDR3 is TGTGCCAGCAGCTCTCGGGACAACCAAGAGACCCAGTACTTC. Its translation is CASSSRDNQETQYF. The variable domain in full, completed from reference TRBV7-9 and TRBJ2-5, reads DTGVSQNPRHKITKRGQNVTFRCDPISEHNRLYWYRQTLGQGPEFLTYFQNEAQLEKSRLLSDRFSAERPKGSFSTLEIQRTEQGDSAMYLCASSSRDNQETQYFGPGTRLLVL.

This sequence joins TRBV4-2 and TRBJ2-2; possible D gene TRBD2, 5 bases. Germline values: CDR1 LGHNA, CDR2 YNFKEQ. The CDR3 is made up of 15 amino acids. V shed 4 bases and J shed 2 bases, with 11 bases lying between them. CDR3 region: CASSRGQDNTGELFF. The CDR3 coding sequence is TGTGCCAGCAGCCGCGGGCAGGACAACACCGGGGAGCTGTTTTTT.

The V gene is TRBV19, the J gene TRBJ2-7; D may be TRBD2 (6 bases). V dropped 1 base and J dropped 3 bases, with 13 bases sitting between them. The V gene's germline CDR1 is LNHDA and CDR2 SQIVND (reference sequence). The CDR3 spans 15 residues. The DNA of the CDR3 is TGTGCCAGTAGTATAGTCGGGGGTTCACGCTACGAGCAGTACTTC. Its protein is CASSIVGGSRYEQYF.

Note on this clone: Compared with germline, one end of the junction differs, possibly owing to a read error. The CDR3, as DNA: TGTGCCAGCAGGGGAATAACCGGGAGCCGAGTTCAGCTCTTC. Amino acid sequence: CASRGITGSRVQLF. The chain couples TRBV28 to TRBJ2-1; TRBD2 is a possible D gene (6 bases). CDR3 length: 14 amino acids. Germline CDR1 reads MDHEN; CDR2 reads SYDVKM.

V usage is TRBV18 and J usage is TRBJ2-7; D may be TRBD1 (6 bases). The CDR3 is made up of 15 amino acids. Deletions cut 6 bases from V and 7 bases from J, with 22 bases between. The germline CDR1 and CDR2 sequences are KGHSH and LQKENI. The CDR3 is CASSQSTGPLGEQYF. The CDR3 DNA follows: TGTGCCAGCTCCCAGAGTACAGGGCCCCTGGGGGAGCAGTACTTC. Based on the CDR3 plus reference TRBV18 and TRBJ2-7, the full variable domain is NAGVMQNPRHLVRRRGQEARLRCSPMKGHSHVYWYRQLPEEGLKFMVYLQKENIIDESGMPKERFSAEFPKEGPSILRIQQVVRGDSAAYFCASSQSTGPLGEQYFGPGTRLTVT.